This T cell receptor (beta chain) emerged from a study of patients and donors after allogeneic stem cell transplantation. From germline, CDR1 is LGHNT and CDR2 FRNRAP. Trimming pared 1 base from V and 3 bases from J, leaving 0 bases between. The CDR3 runs 11 residues. TCRdb reprocessed the RT-PCR reads with MiXCR, giving one entry per CDR3 protein. This table has about 960,000 distinct CDR3 sequences, about a sixth appearing once. The V and J genes are TRBV12-5 and TRBJ2-5, with unresolved D. The sequence was collected from a human donor who was either an allogeneic HSCT recipient or a stem cell or donor lymphocyte infusion donor (not recorded which). It is not recorded whose cells these are; they may come from a transplant donor. Specimen: blood, either unsorted or a sorted T cell fraction (not recorded which). Written as DNA, the CDR3 is TGTGCTAGTGGTTTGGAAGAGACCCAGTACTTC. This encodes CASGLEETQYF.